Only a few counts were recorded for the clone carrying this TCR beta chain. These data are taken from a study of CD8 T cells in ankylosing spondylitis. Making use of molecular barcodes, quantitative 5'-RACE generated TCR beta libraries. Each CDR3 protein gets one entry after TCRdb re-called the 5' RACE reads with MiXCR. The sample holds hundreds of thousands of distinct CDR3 sequences, 20% seen once. This clonotype was obtained from a male donor with ankylosing spondylitis or in good health (not recorded which). The sequencing input was blood, either unsorted or a sorted T cell fraction (not recorded which).

The chain's CDR3 is CASSLARTGDNSPLHF. DNA for the CDR3: TGTGCCAGCAGCCTCGCTAGGACGGGAGATAATTCACCCCTCCACTTT. This chain joins TRBV13 and TRBJ1-6, with D unclear. Germline CDR1 reads PRHDT; CDR2 reads FYEKMQ (reference sequence). The CDR3 totals 16 residues. Trimming removed 5 bases from V and 5 bases from J, with 16 bases in between.